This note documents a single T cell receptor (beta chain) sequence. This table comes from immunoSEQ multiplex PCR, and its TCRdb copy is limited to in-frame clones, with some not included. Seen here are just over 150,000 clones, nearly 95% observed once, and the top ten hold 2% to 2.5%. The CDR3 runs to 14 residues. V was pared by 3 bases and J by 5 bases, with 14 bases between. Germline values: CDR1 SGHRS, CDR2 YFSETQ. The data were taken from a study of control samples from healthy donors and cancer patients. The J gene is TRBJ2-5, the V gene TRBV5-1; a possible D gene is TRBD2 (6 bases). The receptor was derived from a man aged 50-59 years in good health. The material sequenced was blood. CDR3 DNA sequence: TGCGCCAGCAGCTCGGGACTTTCACCGGAGACCCAGTACTTC. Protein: CASSSGLSPETQYF.